The entry below gives a single T cell receptor (beta chain) sequence along with its context. Original processing notes: Amplifying reference gene primers gave estimates of nucleated cell counts. The protocol was immunoSEQ multiplex PCR, while the TCRdb copy is restricted to in-frame clones and leaves out a portion. V, J and clone size are those of that table, while D and trimming were read from the DNA. The sample holds tens of thousands of clones, 90% seen once. This sample is part of a study of blood T cell repertoires in COVID-19. The wider study: Spain, Italy and the United States supplied samples that represented acute and convalescent COVID-19. The cDNA or gDNA used as material had been derived from T cells, B-cell-depleted T cells, or PBMCs.

CDR1 is LGHDT, CDR2 YNNKEL, per germline (reference sequence). The CDR3 extends over 15 amino acids. V was shortened by 4 bases and J by 6 bases, with 17 bases between the two germline ends. The gene calls are TRBV3-1 (or the pseudogene TRBV3-2) and TRBJ2-3, with D possibly matching TRBD2 (6 bases). The sequenced sample consisted of peripheral blood. This receptor was taken from a man aged 45-65 years with acute or convalescent COVID-19. The CDR3 DNA is TGTGCCAGCAGCCCCCGGCGGGATATGGGGGATACGCAGTATTTT. Its translation: CASSPRRDMGDTQYF.